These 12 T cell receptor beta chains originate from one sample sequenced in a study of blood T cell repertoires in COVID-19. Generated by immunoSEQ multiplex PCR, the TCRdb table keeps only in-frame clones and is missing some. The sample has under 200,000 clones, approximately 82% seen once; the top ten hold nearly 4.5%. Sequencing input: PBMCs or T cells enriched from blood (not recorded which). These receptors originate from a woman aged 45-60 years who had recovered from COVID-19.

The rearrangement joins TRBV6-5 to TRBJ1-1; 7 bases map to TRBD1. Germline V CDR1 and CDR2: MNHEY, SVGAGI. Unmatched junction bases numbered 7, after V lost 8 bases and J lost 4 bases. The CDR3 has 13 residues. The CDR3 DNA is TGTGCCAGCGGGAATTCAGGGGGCACTGAAGCTTTCTTT. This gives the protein CASGNSGGTEAFF.

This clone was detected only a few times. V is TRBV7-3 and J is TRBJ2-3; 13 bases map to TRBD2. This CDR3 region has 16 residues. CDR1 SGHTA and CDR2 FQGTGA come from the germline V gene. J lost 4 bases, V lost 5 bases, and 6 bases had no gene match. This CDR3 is CASSTLAGGSPDTQYF. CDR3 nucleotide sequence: TGTGCCAGCAGCACACTAGCGGGGGGGAGCCCAGATACGCAGTATTTT. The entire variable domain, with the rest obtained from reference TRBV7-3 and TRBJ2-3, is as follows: GAGVSQTPSNKVTEKGKYVELRCDPISGHTALYWYRQSLGQGPEFLIYFQGTGAADDSGLPNDRFFAVRPEGSVSTLKIQRTERGDSAVYLCASSTLAGGSPDTQYFGPGTRLTVL.

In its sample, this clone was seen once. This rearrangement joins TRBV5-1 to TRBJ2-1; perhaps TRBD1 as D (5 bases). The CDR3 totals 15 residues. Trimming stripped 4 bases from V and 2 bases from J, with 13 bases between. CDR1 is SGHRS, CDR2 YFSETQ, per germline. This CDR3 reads CASSPTGSTYNEQFF. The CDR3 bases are TGCGCCAGCAGCCCTACAGGATCTACCTACAATGAGCAGTTCTTC.

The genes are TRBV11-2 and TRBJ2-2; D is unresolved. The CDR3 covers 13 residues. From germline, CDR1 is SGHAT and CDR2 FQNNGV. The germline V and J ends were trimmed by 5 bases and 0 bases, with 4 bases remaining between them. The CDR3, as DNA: TGTGCCAGCAGCGGCACGAACACCGGGGAGCTGTTTTTT. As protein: CASSGTNTGELFF.

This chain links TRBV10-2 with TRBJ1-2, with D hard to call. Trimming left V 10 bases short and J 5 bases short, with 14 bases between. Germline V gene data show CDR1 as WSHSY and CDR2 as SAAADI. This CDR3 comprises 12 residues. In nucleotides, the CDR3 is TGCGCCACCTCATTGGGCGGGTATGGCTACACCTTC. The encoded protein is CATSLGGYGYTF.

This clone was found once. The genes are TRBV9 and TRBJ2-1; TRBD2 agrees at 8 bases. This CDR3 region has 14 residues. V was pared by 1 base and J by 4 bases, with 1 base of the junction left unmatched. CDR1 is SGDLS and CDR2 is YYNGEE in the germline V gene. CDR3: CASSVTSGYNEQFF. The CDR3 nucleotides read TGTGCCAGCAGCGTAACTAGCGGATACAATGAGCAGTTCTTC.

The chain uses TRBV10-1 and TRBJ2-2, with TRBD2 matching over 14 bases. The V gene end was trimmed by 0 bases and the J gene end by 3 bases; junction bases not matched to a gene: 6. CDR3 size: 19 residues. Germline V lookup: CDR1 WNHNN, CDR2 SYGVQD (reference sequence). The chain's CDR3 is CASSESGLAGEGYTGELFF. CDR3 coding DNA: TGCGCCAGCAGTGAGTCGGGACTAGCGGGAGAGGGGTACACCGGGGAGCTGTTTTTT.

CDR3 region: CASSFPDFNSPLHF. The CDR3 region has the DNA TGTGCCAGCAGCTTCCCAGATTTCAATTCACCCCTCCACTTT. The chain links TRBV5-6 to TRBJ1-6; D is undetermined. This CDR3 contains 14 residues. Deletions cut 2 bases from V and 7 bases from J, with 10 bases between. The germline gives CDR1 SGHDT, CDR2 YYEEEE.

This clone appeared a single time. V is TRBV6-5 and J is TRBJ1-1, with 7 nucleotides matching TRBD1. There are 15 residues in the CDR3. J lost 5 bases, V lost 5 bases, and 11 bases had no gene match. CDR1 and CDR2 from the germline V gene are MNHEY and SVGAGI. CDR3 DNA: TGTGCCAGCAGTAACCGGGACAGTGGTAGAACTGAAGCTTTCTTT. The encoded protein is CASSNRDSGRTEAFF.

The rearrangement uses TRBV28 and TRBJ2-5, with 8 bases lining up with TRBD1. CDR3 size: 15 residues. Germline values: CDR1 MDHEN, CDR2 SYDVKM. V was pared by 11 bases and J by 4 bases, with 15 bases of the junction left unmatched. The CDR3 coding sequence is TGTGCCTCCAGCGCCCCCGACAGGGGAGGAGAGACCCAGTACTTC. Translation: CASSAPDRGGETQYF. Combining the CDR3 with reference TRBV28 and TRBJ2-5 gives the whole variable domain DVKVTQSSRYLVKRTGEKVFLECVQDMDHENMFWYRQDPGLGLRLIYFSYDVKMKEKGDIPEGYSVSREKKERFSLILESASTNQTSMYLCASSAPDRGGETQYFGPGTRLLVL.

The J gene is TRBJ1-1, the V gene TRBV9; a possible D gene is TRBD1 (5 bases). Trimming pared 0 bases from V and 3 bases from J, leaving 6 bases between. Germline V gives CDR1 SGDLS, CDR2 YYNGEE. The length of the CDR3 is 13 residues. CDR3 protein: CASSVGGDTEAFF. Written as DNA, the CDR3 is TGTGCCAGCAGCGTAGGGGGGGACACTGAAGCTTTCTTT.

The CDR3 DNA is TGTGCCAGCAGCTTAACGTCAAACACTGAAGCTTTCTTT. It translates to CASSLTSNTEAFF. The chain combines TRBV7-3 with TRBJ1-1; D not certain. V lost 0 bases, J lost 2 bases, and 4 bases lay in between. Germline V gene lookup returns CDR1 SGHTA and CDR2 FQGTGA. The CDR3 contains 13 residues.